This entry features one T cell receptor (beta chain) sequence. As yet, its antigen is unknown. Generated by immunoSEQ multiplex PCR, the TCRdb table keeps only in-frame clones and is missing some. The repertoire has 85,000 to 100,000 clones, around 90% of them found once; the top ten carry 0.7% to 0.9%. The sample comes from a study of OX40 agonist ivuxolimab in advanced cancers. The study, taken as a whole, reports: There were, on average, more expanded clones in CD8+ T cells than in CD4+.

Here the sequenced sample was CD4+ or CD8+ T cells sorted from blood, taken in a trial of the OX40 agonist ivuxolimab. The source of this sequence is an adult with an advanced solid tumor such as melanoma, head and neck, liver or kidney cancer.

CDR3 protein: CAISEGREANQPQHF. CDR3 sequence (DNA): TGTGCCATCAGTGAAGGGAGGGAAGCGAATCAGCCCCAGCATTTT. The genes are TRBV10-3 and TRBJ1-5; unclear D gene. Trimming removed 3 bases at V and 4 bases at J, with 13 bases between. CDR3 length: 15 residues. The germline gives CDR1 ENHRY, CDR2 SYGVKD.